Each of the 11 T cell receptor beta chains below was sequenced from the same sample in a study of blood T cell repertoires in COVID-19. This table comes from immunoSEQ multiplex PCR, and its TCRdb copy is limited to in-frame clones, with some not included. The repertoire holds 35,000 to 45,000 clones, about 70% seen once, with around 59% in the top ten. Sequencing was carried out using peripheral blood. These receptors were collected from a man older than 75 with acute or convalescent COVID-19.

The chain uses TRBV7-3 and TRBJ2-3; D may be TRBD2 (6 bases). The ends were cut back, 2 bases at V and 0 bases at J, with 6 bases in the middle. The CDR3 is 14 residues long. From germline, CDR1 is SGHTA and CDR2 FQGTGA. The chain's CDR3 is CASSLGTSTDTQYF. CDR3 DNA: TGTGCCAGCAGCTTAGGGACTAGCACAGATACGCAGTATTTT.

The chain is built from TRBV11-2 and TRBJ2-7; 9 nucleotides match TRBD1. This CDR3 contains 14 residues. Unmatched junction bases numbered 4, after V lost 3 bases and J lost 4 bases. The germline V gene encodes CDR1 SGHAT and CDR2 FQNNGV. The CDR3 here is CASSLGQGGYEQYF. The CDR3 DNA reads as TGTGCCAGCAGCTTGGGACAGGGAGGGTACGAGCAGTACTTC.

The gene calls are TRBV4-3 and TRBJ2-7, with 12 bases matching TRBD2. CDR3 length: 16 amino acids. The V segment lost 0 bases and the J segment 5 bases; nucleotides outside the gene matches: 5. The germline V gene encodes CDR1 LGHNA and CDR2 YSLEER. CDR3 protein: CASSQDLTSGRHEQYF. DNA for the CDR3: TGCGCCAGCAGCCAAGATCTTACTAGCGGGAGGCACGAGCAGTACTTC.

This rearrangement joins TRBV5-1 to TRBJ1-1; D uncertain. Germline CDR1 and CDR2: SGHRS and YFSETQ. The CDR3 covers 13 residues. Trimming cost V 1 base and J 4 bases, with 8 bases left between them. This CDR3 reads CASSLTPSTEAFF. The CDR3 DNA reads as TGCGCCAGCAGCTTGACTCCTTCCACTGAAGCTTTCTTT.

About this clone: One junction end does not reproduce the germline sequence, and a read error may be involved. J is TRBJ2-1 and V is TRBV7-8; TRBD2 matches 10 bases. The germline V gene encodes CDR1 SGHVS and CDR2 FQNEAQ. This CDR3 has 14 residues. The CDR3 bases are TGTGCCAGCAGCCTAGCGGGAGTGGTCAATGAGCAGTTCTTC. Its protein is CASSLAGVVNEQFF. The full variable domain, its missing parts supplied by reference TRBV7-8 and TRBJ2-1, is GAGVSQSPRYKVAKRGQDVALRCDPISGHVSLFWYQQALGQGPEFLTYFQNEAQLDKSGLPSDRFFAERPEGSVSTLKIQRTQQEDSAVYLCASSLAGVVNEQFFGPGTRLTVL.

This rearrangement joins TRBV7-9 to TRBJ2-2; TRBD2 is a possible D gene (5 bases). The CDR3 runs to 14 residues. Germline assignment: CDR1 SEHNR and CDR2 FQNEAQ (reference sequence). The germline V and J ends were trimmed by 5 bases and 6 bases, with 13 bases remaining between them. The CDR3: CASSGFTGAGELFF. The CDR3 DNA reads TGTGCCAGCAGCGGTTTTACCGGGGCCGGGGAGCTGTTTTTT.

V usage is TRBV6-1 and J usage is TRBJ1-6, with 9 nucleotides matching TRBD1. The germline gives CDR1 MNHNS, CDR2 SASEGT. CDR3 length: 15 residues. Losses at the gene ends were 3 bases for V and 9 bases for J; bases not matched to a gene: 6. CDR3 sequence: CASSEMDRGSSPLHF. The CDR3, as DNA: TGTGCCAGCAGTGAGATGGACAGGGGTTCTTCACCCCTCCACTTT.

CDR3 protein: CASSPNTQETQYF. CDR3 nucleotide sequence: TGTGCCAGCTCACCGAACACCCAAGAGACCCAGTACTTC. The J gene is TRBJ2-5, the V gene TRBV18; no clear D gene. Germline CDR1 is KGHSH and CDR2 is LQKENI. The CDR3 covers 13 residues. Trimming cost V 3 bases and J 1 base, with 6 bases left between them.

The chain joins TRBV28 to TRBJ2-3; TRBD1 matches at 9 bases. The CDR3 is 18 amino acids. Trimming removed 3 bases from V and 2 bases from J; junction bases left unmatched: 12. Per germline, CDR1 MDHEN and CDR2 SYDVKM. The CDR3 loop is CASSLGQGGEGATDTQYF. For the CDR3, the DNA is TGTGCCAGCAGTTTGGGACAGGGAGGCGAAGGAGCCACAGATACGCAGTATTTT.

The DNA of the CDR3 is TGTGCCAGCAGCTCCGGCGGGAGGTACGAGCAGTACTTC. Translation: CASSSGGRYEQYF. The rearrangement uses TRBV7-9 and TRBJ2-7; TRBD2 matches 8 bases. The CDR3 is 13 amino acids. The germline CDR1 and CDR2 sequences are SEHNR and FQNEAQ (reference sequence). Germline trimming cut 4 bases from V and 4 bases from J; bases unmatched to any gene: 3.

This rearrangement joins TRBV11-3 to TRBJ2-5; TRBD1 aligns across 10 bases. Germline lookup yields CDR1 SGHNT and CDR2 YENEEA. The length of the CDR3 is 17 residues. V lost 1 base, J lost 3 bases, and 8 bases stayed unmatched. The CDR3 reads CASSLGRFGTGEETQYF. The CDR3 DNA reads TGTGCCAGCAGCTTAGGTCGTTTCGGGACAGGGGAAGAGACCCAGTACTTC.